These 17 T cell receptor beta chains were sequenced from one sample in a study of T cells in Graves' hyperthyroidism and ophthalmopathy. Regions amplified from RNA transcripts were the TCR beta CDR3 regions. HTBI primers drove first-round RT-PCR of the TCR CDR3. TCRdb used MiXCR to reprocess the multiplex PCR reads, holding one entry per CDR3 protein. The sample shows about 420,000 distinct CDR3 sequences, approximately 15% of them seen only once. Sequenced material: blood. The receptors were gathered from a woman younger than 35 with Graves' hyperthyroidism.

This clonotype was picked up many times. The chain couples TRBV12-3 or TRBV12-4 to TRBJ2-1; 9 nucleotides align to TRBD1. CDR3 size: 15 residues. V lost 3 bases and J lost 7; bases outside the gene matches: 7. In DNA, the CDR3 is TGTGCCAGCAGTTTTCAGGGACAGGGTTCAAATGAGCAGTTCTTC. Residues: CASSFQGQGSNEQFF.

Ten or more counts support this clonotype. The V gene is TRBV5-1, the J gene TRBJ2-1, with D tentatively TRBD2 (6 bases). The germline gives CDR1 SGHRS, CDR2 YFSETQ. The V gene lost 3 bases and the J gene lost 4 bases, with 14 bases spanning the gap. The CDR3 spans 15 residues. Here the CDR3 reads CASSSGLQDYNEQFF. As DNA, the CDR3 is TGCGCCAGCAGCTCGGGACTGCAAGATTACAATGAGCAGTTCTTC.

This clonotype was observed at least ten times. V and J are TRBV3-1 and TRBJ2-7; 7 nucleotides align to TRBD2. The CDR3 has 18 residues. Germline CDR1 is LGHDT and CDR2 is YNNKEL (reference sequence). With 4 bases clipped from V and 0 bases from J, the junction kept 15 bases outside the gene matches. CDR3 sequence reads: CASSPTRREITPSYEQYF. The CDR3 DNA reads TGTGCCAGCAGCCCGACTAGGCGGGAGATAACCCCCTCCTACGAGCAGTACTTC.

V usage is TRBV12-3 or TRBV12-4 and J usage is TRBJ2-3; 9 bases are shared with TRBD2. The CDR3 covers 15 residues. V was pared by 6 bases and J by 4 bases, with 8 bases of the junction left unmatched. Written as DNA, the CDR3 is TGTGCCAGCAGCCGCCGTAGCGGGAGAGCAGATACGCAGTATTTT. It codes for CASSRRSGRADTQYF.

This clonotype was observed a handful of times. One junction end does not reproduce the germline sequence, and a read error may be involved. The chain links TRBV7-9 to TRBJ2-3; 10 bases match TRBD2. Germline-derived CDR1 and CDR2 are SEHNR and FQNEAQ (reference sequence). This CDR3 has 17 residues. Here the CDR3 DNA reads TGTGCCGGCAGCTTCTTATTGACAGCGGGGGGGGCAGATACGCAGTATTTT. Protein: CAGSFLLTAGGADTQYF.

The chain is built from TRBV7-3 and TRBJ2-2; D ambiguous. CDR3 length: 18 residues. CDR1 SGHTA and CDR2 FQGTGA come from the germline V gene. V was pared by 0 bases and J by 0 bases, with 14 bases between. CDR3 DNA: TGTGCCAGCAGCTTAACGCCCCTAGTGAACGCGAACACCGGGGAGCTGTTTTTT. This gives the protein CASSLTPLVNANTGELFF.

This clonotype came up many times. This chain joins TRBV7-2 and TRBJ2-5; 13 bases are a match to TRBD2. The CDR3 spans 17 residues. The V and J ends lost 5 bases and 3 bases, in that order; junction bases with no gene match: 9. CDR1 and CDR2 (germline): SGHTA, FQGNSA. The CDR3 DNA is TGTGCCAGCAGCCCACGGCCCGGGACTAGCGGGAAAGAGACCCAGTACTTC. Protein sequence: CASSPRPGTSGKETQYF.

V usage is TRBV19 and J usage is TRBJ1-2, with D possibly TRBD1 on 5 matching bases. The germline gives CDR1 LNHDA, CDR2 SQIVND (reference sequence). V was trimmed by 1 base and J by 1 base, leaving 7 bases between them. The CDR3 runs 14 residues. The CDR3 sequence: CASSIGQLNYGYTF. CDR3 DNA sequence: TGTGCCAGTAGTATAGGACAGCTTAACTATGGCTACACCTTC.

In its sample, this clonotype was seen many times. This chain's CDR3 is CATSTRSGLADFERAYNEQFF. The CDR3, as DNA: TGTGCCACCAGCACCAGATCTGGACTAGCGGACTTCGAGCGAGCCTACAATGAGCAGTTCTTC. The V call is TRBV15, the J call TRBJ2-1; 10 bases agree with TRBD2. Germline CDR1 is LNHNV and CDR2 is YYDKDF (reference sequence). V shed 4 bases and J 2 bases; nucleotides not matched to a gene: 20. The length of the CDR3 is 21 residues.

This clonotype was counted once. V usage is TRBV4-1 and J usage is TRBJ2-7; the match to TRBD2 covers 9 bases. V gave up 0 bases and J gave up 4 bases; unmatched junction bases: 1. This CDR3 is 14 amino acids long. Germline lookup yields CDR1 MGHRA and CDR2 YSYEKL. CDR3 amino acids: CASSQEREGYEQYF. DNA of the CDR3: TGCGCCAGCAGCCAAGAGCGGGAGGGGTACGAGCAGTACTTC.

The V gene is TRBV30, the J gene TRBJ2-5, with D unresolved. Germline assignment: CDR1 GTSNPN and CDR2 SVGIG (reference sequence). This CDR3 contains 11 residues. V was clipped by 1 base and J by 1 base, with 1 base between them. The CDR3: CAWSAQETQYF. In DNA form, the CDR3 reads TGTGCCTGGAGTGCCCAAGAGACCCAGTACTTC. The variable domain in full, with the rest retrieved from reference TRBV30 and TRBJ2-5, is SQTIHQWPATLVQPVGSPLSLECTVEGTSNPNLYWYRQAAGRGLQLLFYSVGIGQISSEVPQNLSASRPQDRQFILSSKKLLLSDSGFYLCAWSAQETQYFGPGTRLLVL.

This clonotype was seen many times. The V gene is TRBV20-1, the J gene TRBJ2-7; no firm D call. Trimming cost V 1 base and J 4 bases, with 14 bases left between them. Germline V gene sequence: CDR1 DFQATT, CDR2 SNEGSKA (reference sequence). The CDR3 loop spans 14 amino acids. The DNA of the CDR3 is TGCAGTGCTAGAGGACCGATACAACTATACGAGCAGTACTTC. As protein: CSARGPIQLYEQYF.

This clonotype has ten or more counts. The rearrangement joins TRBV15 to TRBJ2-3; D is unresolved. The CDR3 loop spans 12 amino acids. CDR1 and CDR2 from the germline V gene are LNHNV and YYDKDF (reference sequence). V lost 3 bases to trimming and J lost 6 bases, with 7 bases between them. This CDR3 is CATSSSADTQYF. For the CDR3, the DNA is TGTGCCACCAGCAGTTCGGCGGATACGCAGTATTTT.

The V call is TRBV6-4, the J call TRBJ1-4; 9 nucleotides agree with TRBD1. The V and J ends lost 4 bases and 2 bases, in that order; junction bases with no gene match: 11. CDR3 length: 18 residues. The germline V gene has CDR1 MRHNA and CDR2 SNTAGT. The CDR3 is CASSAHRGHQFTNEKLFF. The CDR3 DNA reads as TGTGCCAGCAGTGCGCACAGGGGGCATCAATTCACTAATGAAAAACTGTTTTTT.

The genes are TRBV18 and TRBJ2-1, with D possibly TRBD1 on 5 matching bases. With 2 bases removed from V and 8 bases from J, the gap between germline ends came to 22 bases. There are 17 residues in the CDR3. Germline lookup yields CDR1 KGHSH and CDR2 LQKENI. The CDR3: CASSPSADKEYLHEQFF. The CDR3 nucleotides are TGTGCCAGCTCACCATCGGCGGACAAGGAATACCTCCATGAGCAGTTCTTC.

The chain carries TRBV10-1 and TRBJ2-3; D not resolved. Trimming removed 4 bases from V and 0 bases from J, with 14 bases in between. This CDR3 is 16 amino acids long. Looked up from germline, CDR1 is WNHNN and CDR2 is SYGVQD (reference sequence). As DNA, the CDR3 is TGCGCCAGCAGTGCCTCCTTTGGCACTAGCACAGATACGCAGTATTTT. It specifies CASSASFGTSTDTQYF.

The chain carries TRBV29-1 and TRBJ1-2; D unclear. This CDR3 contains 14 residues. The V gene's germline CDR1 is SQVTM and CDR2 ANQGSEA. The V and J ends lost 7 bases and 2 bases respectively, with 17 bases between them. The CDR3 is CSAAEDLFNYGYTF. The CDR3 region has the DNA TGCAGCGCCGCGGAGGACTTATTCAACTATGGCTACACCTTC.